The following is a T cell receptor beta chain sequence with its context. Sequenced by immunoSEQ multiplex PCR; TCRdb stores in-frame clones only, minus some. The table shows 350,000 to 400,000 clones, with just over 90% occurring only once. The data belong to a study of blood T cell repertoires in COVID-19. Trimming took 4 bases from V and 1 from J, leaving 13 bases between them. The CDR3 spans 16 residues. Looked up from germline, CDR1 is KGHSH and CDR2 is LQKENI. Sequencing used PBMCs or T cells enriched from blood (not recorded which). The chain recombines TRBV18 with TRBJ1-4; D unresolved. The clonotype originates from a woman aged 40 to 50 who had been exposed to COVID-19. The CDR3 DNA sequence: TGTGCCAGCTCACTTCTTTCGAGGGAAACTAATGAAAAACTGTTTTTT. This encodes CASSLLSRETNEKLFF.